A single T cell receptor (beta chain) is shown here with its context. The ends lost 5 bases at V and 4 bases at J; junction bases unmatched: 13. CDR1 SGHVS and CDR2 FQNEAQ come from the germline V gene. This CDR3 contains 18 residues. This sample is part of a study of T cell changes during pregnancy in multiple sclerosis. Profiled with immunoSEQ multiplex PCR; TCRdb holds only in-frame clones, not every one. The data hold tens of thousands of clones, with approximately 92% observed a single time. The TCR comes from a female donor with multiple sclerosis, enrolled in a pregnancy study. The chain is built from TRBV7-8 and TRBJ2-1; 11 bases align to TRBD2. The sequencing used peripheral blood, collected after pregnancy. CDR3 loop: CASSPGLAGEKFYNEQFF. The DNA of the CDR3 is TGTGCCAGCAGCCCTGGACTAGCGGGTGAAAAATTTTACAATGAGCAGTTCTTC.